This T cell receptor beta chain was obtained from a study of neoadjuvant anti-PD-1 for oral cavity cancer (dated by TCRdb to the early 2020s). Describing the broader study: Patients mostly received three to four biweekly doses of nivolumab at 3 mg/kg before curative-intent surgical resection. Under RECIST 1.1, patients with complete response, partial response or stable disease were classed as responders, and patients with progression were classed as non-responders. There were roughly 13 patients in the parent correlative cohort, and the response rate was roughly 33%. For patients who did not progress, a fourth nivolumab dose was given around day 43, followed by definitive surgical resection on days 50-56.

For deep sequencing, PBMC libraries mostly used about 490 ng of input genomic DNA, with six replicates for each sample. The immunoSEQ hsTCRbeta kit was used to prepare TCRbeta libraries according to the manufacturer's instructions. The completed libraries were mixed into a single pool at 3 nM, then sequenced with an Illumina NovaSeq 6000 S4 flow cell. Concerning the study's data processing: Raw data preprocessing and quality control were performed with the immunoSEQ Analyzer. The analysis was limited to productive rearrangements, and each clonotype was defined by a unique CDR3 amino acid sequence. Repertoire clonality was estimated as the Gini-Simpson index, computed with the R package tcR. Student's t test was used to compare Gini indices, while Pearson correlation assessed associations with tumor size change. TCRdb took over this immuneACCESS table, retaining in-frame rearrangements with V and J assigned. Such tables are incomplete; in checked studies, under half of the missing clones stem from an unresolved V gene, and the remainder is unexplained. Clone size and the V and J calls come from that table; the DNA yielded D and trimming. This sample comprises 55,000 to 80,000 clones, about 86% of them detected only once. The ten top clones hold roughly 3.4% of the sample.

Study-wide findings and limitations: Within PBMCs, T cell clonality (Gini index) was significantly higher in non-responders than responders after neoadjuvant nivolumab. A higher pretreatment blood Treg/Th17 ratio correlated with both higher pretreatment blood TCRbeta clonality and lower post-treatment tumor TCRbeta clonality. Only three patients per response group were included in the TCR analyses, and the authors called for validation in larger cohorts.

Per the publication, the time point label means: before neoadjuvant nivolumab. Patients had been newly diagnosed with stage II-IVA oral cavity squamous cell carcinoma, and no prior systemic or radiation treatment had been given to the patients. The cohort was composed of patients with HPV-negative, locally advanced oral cavity squamous cell carcinoma. Peripheral blood mononuclear cells were analyzed directly, without maintenance or expansion in culture. The samples were obtained from a longitudinal correlative study of a single-arm phase II trial testing neoadjuvant nivolumab in oral cavity squamous cell carcinoma. Subject-matched pre- and post-treatment PBMCs and tumors from three responders and three non-responders were subjected to genomic DNA-based TCRbeta sequencing. Peripheral blood mononuclear cells were collected before nivolumab treatment and were collected again after treatment, at the time of surgery. Genomic DNA was isolated from PBMCs using the Maxwell RSC DNA from Cells kit.

Via the germline V gene (reference sequence), CDR1 is MNHEY and CDR2 SMNVEV. Compared with germline, V lacks 7 bases and J lacks 3 bases; bases without a gene match: 20. The CDR3 spans 18 residues, from the cysteine through the phenylalanine. Only the CDR3 portion is preserved as DNA: 54 bases, with reading frame beginning at the first base. A word on this clone: Its cognate antigen has yet to be identified. No per-base quality is available; no much larger clone lies one base away.

This receptor chain uses TRBV27 and TRBJ2-7; TRBD1 aligns with 8 central bases. The specimen comprised PBMCs, sampled before nivolumab (anti-PD-1) treatment. This TCR came from a person aged 35-79 years with oral cavity squamous cell carcinoma. The CDR3 region has the sequence CASIAPRTGYDPHYEQYF. The sequenced DNA: TGTGCCAGCATCGCACCCCGGACAGGGTACGACCCTCACTACGAGCAGTACTTC.